Shown below are 2 T cell receptor beta chains from a single sample sequenced in a study of post-analysis software for immune sequencing data. Findings of the study overall: Four to six TRBV segments, including TRBV5-6, TRBV5-1 and TRBV20-1, were more frequent in patients than controls.

These receptors lack a known antigen. TCR beta libraries were prepared from cDNA with unique molecular identifiers. TCRdb re-derived calls from the PCR reads in MiXCR, one entry per CDR3 protein. The data contain approximately 730,000 distinct CDR3 sequences, about 27% of them singletons. The material sequenced was blood. Every receptor here comes from a girl aged 10 to 17 with multiple sclerosis.

There are a few counts of this clonotype. The chain employs TRBV5-4 and TRBJ2-5; no reliable D call. CDR3 length: 14 amino acids. V lost 1 base and J lost 1, with 8 bases in between. Germline assignment: CDR1 SGHNT and CDR2 YYREEE (reference sequence). The CDR3 coding sequence is TGTGCCAGCAGCTTGATAGGATCCCAAGAGACCCAGTACTTC. It specifies CASSLIGSQETQYF.

The rearrangement joins TRBV12-5 to TRBJ2-3; D is ambiguous. The CDR3 runs 12 residues. Trimming shortened V by 6 bases and J by 2 bases, and 6 bases separated the two germline ends. The V gene's germline CDR1 is LGHNT and CDR2 FRNRAP. CDR3 loop: CASGSNTDTQYF. The CDR3 nucleotides read TGTGCTAGTGGCTCAAACACAGATACGCAGTATTTT.